Below are 24 T cell receptor beta chains sequenced from a single sample in a study of blood T cells in healthy people across ages. A second roughly 7 to 11 cycle PCR used barcoded and J-beta primers. Each CDR3 protein is one row after TCRdb ran MiXCR on the 5' RACE reads. The sample includes roughly 570,000 distinct CDR3 sequences, approximately 27% of them seen just once. Specimen: blood. Source of these receptors: a woman between 65 and 79 years old in good health.

This clonotype was detected only a few times. The chain has TRBV6-2 or TRBV6-3 and TRBJ1-1; D gene unclear. V lost 6 bases, J lost 5 bases, and 19 bases lay in between. CDR3 size: 15 residues. The V gene's germline CDR1 is MNHEY and CDR2 SVGEGT. This CDR3 is CASSPHPGRATEAFF. The CDR3 DNA is TGTGCCAGCAGCCCCCATCCGGGGAGGGCTACTGAAGCTTTCTTT.

This rearrangement joins TRBV28 to TRBJ2-7; D uncertain. CDR1 and CDR2 (germline): MDHEN, SYDVKM. This CDR3 comprises 16 residues. Trimming took 4 bases from V and 6 from J, leaving 22 bases between them. The DNA for the CDR3 is TGTGCCAGCAGTTCCGGTATTAGAATTCCTCCTGGCGAGCAGTACTTC. Translation: CASSSGIRIPPGEQYF.

The DNA for the CDR3 is TGCGCCAGCAGCCAAGATCCCCCGGCTAGCGGATACACAGATACGCAGTATTTT. This encodes CASSQDPPASGYTDTQYF. This chain connects TRBV4-3 to TRBJ2-3; TRBD2 aligns across 7 bases. Trimming removed 0 bases from V and 2 bases from J; junction bases left unmatched: 11. The germline gives CDR1 LGHNA, CDR2 YSLEER. The CDR3 has 18 residues.

The sample holds a few counts of this clonotype. The chain links TRBV20-1 to TRBJ1-2; 7 bases map to TRBD1. This CDR3 is built from 13 residues. Per germline, CDR1 DFQATT and CDR2 SNEGSKA (reference sequence). V lost 3 bases to trimming and J lost 5 bases; unmatched junction nucleotides: 6. This chain's CDR3 is CSARGQNGYGYTF. The DNA for the CDR3 is TGCAGTGCTAGGGGACAGAACGGTTATGGCTACACCTTC.

This clonotype showed up just a few times. The chain couples TRBV7-9 to TRBJ2-2; D possibly uses TRBD1 or TRBD2 (5 bases each). The CDR3 covers 14 residues. The germline V and J ends were trimmed by 8 bases and 3 bases, with 13 bases remaining between them. The germline gives CDR1 SEHNR, CDR2 FQNEAQ (reference sequence). DNA for the CDR3: TGTGCCAGCGAACGGGACCGAGACACCGGGGAGCTGTTTTTT. Its translation is CASERDRDTGELFF. The full variable domain, its missing parts supplied by reference TRBV7-9 and TRBJ2-2, is DTGVSQNPRHKITKRGQNVTFRCDPISEHNRLYWYRQTLGQGPEFLTYFQNEAQLEKSRLLSDRFSAERPKGSFSTLEIQRTEQGDSAMYLCASERDRDTGELFFGEGSRLTVL.

This clonotype was observed a handful of times. V gene TRBV29-1 combines with J gene TRBJ1-1; D is unresolved. CDR1 is SQVTM and CDR2 is ANQGSEA in the germline V gene. V was clipped by 0 bases and J by 1 base, with 9 bases between them. This CDR3 is built from 14 residues. Written as DNA, the CDR3 is TGCAGCGTTGAAGACGAGATCAGGAACACTGAAGCTTTCTTT. Residues: CSVEDEIRNTEAFF.

The V call is TRBV7-3, the J call TRBJ2-1; D ambiguous. This CDR3 region has 13 residues. Germline assignment: CDR1 SGHTA and CDR2 FQGTGA. The V and J ends lost 5 bases and 6 bases respectively, with 11 bases between them. CDR3 protein: CASSRLGGNEQFF. DNA for the CDR3: TGTGCCAGCAGCCGTCTGGGTGGCAATGAGCAGTTCTTC.

There are a few counts of this clonotype. This CDR3 is missing its conserved last phenylalanine or tryptophan, likely due to a read error. The V call is TRBV9, the J call TRBJ1-3, with D unresolved. V gave up 3 bases and J gave up 0 bases, with 7 bases separating them. Germline V CDR1 and CDR2: SGDLS, YYNGEE. The CDR3 runs 14 residues. CDR3 DNA: TGTGCCAGCAGCGCCGTATTCTCTGGAAACACCATATATCTT. Its translation: CASSAVFSGNTIYL.

CDR3 DNA: TGTGCCAGCAGCCAAGATCAGGGGGACACTGAAGCTTTCTTT. It codes for CASSQDQGDTEAFF. The V gene is TRBV4-2, the J gene TRBJ1-1; 7 bases fit TRBD1. The CDR3 is made up of 14 amino acids. The V segment lost 0 bases and the J segment 3 bases; nucleotides outside the gene matches: 1. CDR1 and CDR2 from the germline V gene are LGHNA and YNFKEQ.

This clonotype was picked up a small number of times. The chain combines TRBV20-1 with TRBJ2-7; perhaps TRBD1 as D (6 bases). The germline V gene has CDR1 DFQATT and CDR2 SNEGSKA (reference sequence). The V gene lost 5 bases and the J gene lost 5 bases, with 13 bases spanning the gap. There are 12 residues in the CDR3. The CDR3 DNA sequence: TGCAGTGCTTTACAGGGATGGGACGAGCAGTACTTC. Its translation: CSALQGWDEQYF.

The chain recombines TRBV5-1 with TRBJ1-1; tentative D call: TRBD1 (5 bases). Germline V gives CDR1 SGHRS, CDR2 YFSETQ. The germline V and J ends were trimmed by 2 bases and 3 bases, with 11 bases remaining between them. CDR3 size: 14 residues. The CDR3 loop is CASSFGTLDTEAFF. The DNA of the CDR3 is TGCGCCAGCAGCTTCGGGACCCTGGACACTGAAGCTTTCTTT. Filled out from reference TRBV5-1 and TRBJ1-1, the complete variable domain reads KAGVTQTPRYLIKTRGQQVTLSCSPISGHRSVSWYQQTPGQGLQFLFEYFSETQRNKGNFPGRFSGRQFSNSRSEMNVSTLELGDSALYLCASSFGTLDTEAFFGQGTRLTVV.

In its sample, this clonotype was seen a few times. The chain uses TRBV4-3 and TRBJ2-2, with TRBD1 identical over 7 bases. Germline lookup yields CDR1 LGHNA and CDR2 YSLEER. The ends lost 0 bases at V and 1 base at J; junction bases unmatched: 5. The CDR3 has 17 amino acids. The CDR3 sequence is CASSQDVAGGNTGELFF. The CDR3 nucleotides read TGCGCCAGCAGCCAAGATGTGGCAGGGGGGAACACCGGGGAGCTGTTTTTT.

This clonotype was counted a few times. The rearrangement links TRBV5-1 to TRBJ2-1, with D perhaps matching TRBD2 (6 bases). Germline-derived CDR1 and CDR2 are SGHRS and YFSETQ. The CDR3 is made up of 16 amino acids. Trimming took off 0 bases at V and 9 bases at J, with 19 bases between the two ends. CDR3 residues: CASSLAAGTVPSEQFF. For the CDR3, the DNA is TGCGCCAGCAGCTTGGCCGCCGGGACTGTGCCTTCTGAGCAGTTCTTC.

CDR3 sequence: CASTTGGASYNEQFF. The CDR3 bases are TGTGCCAGCACCACAGGGGGTGCGTCCTACAATGAGCAGTTCTTC. The gene calls are TRBV7-2 and TRBJ2-1; TRBD1 matches 8 bases. Germline V lookup: CDR1 SGHTA, CDR2 FQGNSA. Unmatched junction bases numbered 6, after V lost 7 bases and J lost 1 base. The CDR3 extends over 15 amino acids. Using reference TRBV7-2 and TRBJ2-1 for the parts outside the CDR3, the full variable domain is GAGVSQSPSNKVTEKGKDVELRCDPISGHTALYWYRQSLGQGLEFLIYFQGNSAPDKSGLPSDRFSAERTGGSVSTLTIQRTQQEDSAVYLCASTTGGASYNEQFFGPGTRLTVL.

This clonotype was seen a handful of times. The chain combines TRBV3-1 with TRBJ2-3, with a possible D match to TRBD2 (7 bases). The CDR3 runs 15 residues. V lost 8 bases to trimming and J lost 3 bases, with 18 bases between them. Germline CDR1 is LGHDT and CDR2 is YNNKEL (reference sequence). The CDR3 loop reads CASGGRGAGTDTQYF. CDR3 DNA sequence: TGTGCCAGCGGTGGTCGGGGGGCCGGGACAGATACGCAGTATTTT.

V is TRBV29-1 and J is TRBJ1-1; D is unresolved. CDR1 is SQVTM, CDR2 ANQGSEA, per germline. This CDR3 has 11 amino acids. V was trimmed by 7 bases and J by 0 bases, leaving 6 bases between them. CDR3 sequence reads: CSGRVNTEAFF. The DNA for the CDR3 is TGCAGCGGTAGGGTGAACACTGAAGCTTTCTTT.

The genes are TRBV11-2 and TRBJ2-7; D assignment may be TRBD1 or TRBD2 (5 bases each). Looked up from germline, CDR1 is SGHAT and CDR2 is FQNNGV. CDR3 length: 14 amino acids. Trimming took 5 bases from V and 0 from J, leaving 11 bases between them. The CDR3 spells CASSGKGSSYEQYF. As DNA, the CDR3 is TGTGCCAGCAGCGGAAAGGGGAGCTCCTACGAGCAGTACTTC.

This clonotype showed up just a few times. The chain uses TRBV29-1 and TRBJ1-1, with D perhaps matching TRBD1 (5 bases). The CDR3 extends over 13 amino acids. Trimming removed 5 bases at V and 2 bases at J, with 12 bases between. Germline V gene data show CDR1 as SQVTM and CDR2 as ANQGSEA. CDR3 DNA: TGCAGCGTTTCGGACACCCGCAACACTGAAGCTTTCTTT. Translated: CSVSDTRNTEAFF. Complete variable domain (other parts from reference TRBV29-1 and TRBJ1-1): SAVISQKPSRDICQRGTSLTIQCQVDSQVTMMFWYRQQPGQSLTLIATANQGSEATYESGFVIDKFPISRPNLTFSTLTVSNMSPEDSSIYLCSVSDTRNTEAFFGQGTRLTVV.

The table lists this clonotype with a few counts. The junction shows a germline mismatch at one end, possibly a read error. CDR3: CAGSAYNTGELFF. The CDR3 nucleotides read TGTGCCGGCAGCGCCTACAACACCGGGGAGCTGTTTTTT. The rearrangement uses TRBV9 and TRBJ2-2, with unresolved D. The length of the CDR3 is 13 residues. From germline, CDR1 is SGDLS and CDR2 YYNGEE.

This clonotype was counted between two and nine times. This chain joins TRBV4-1 and TRBJ2-1, with D possibly being TRBD1 (7 bases). Judging by the DNA end, TRBJ2-5 fits better; the J call may be wrong. Germline assignment: CDR1 MGHRA and CDR2 YSYEKL. This CDR3 has 16 residues. The CDR3 loop reads CASSPRQGGVGETQYF. The CDR3 bases are TGCGCCAGCAGCCCCCGACAGGGAGGTGTAGGCGAGACCCAGTACTTC.

The CDR3 bases are TGTGCCAGCAGCGCCACACCCGGGACAAGTTCCGAGCAGTTCTTC. Protein: CASSATPGTSSEQFF. J is TRBJ2-5 and V is TRBV9; D perhaps matches TRBD1 (6 bases). The J call is doubtful: the DNA matches TRBJ2-1 better. Germline CDR1 and CDR2: SGDLS and YYNGEE. CDR3 length: 15 residues.

The chain uses TRBV18 and TRBJ1-1; 8 positions agree with TRBD1. Germline V lookup: CDR1 KGHSH, CDR2 LQKENI. The CDR3 length is 14 residues. J lost 5 bases, V lost 3 bases, and 5 bases had no gene match. The CDR3 is CASSPDYRGTEAFF. CDR3 nucleotide sequence: TGTGCCAGCTCACCGGATTACAGGGGGACTGAAGCTTTCTTT.

This clonotype was counted between two and nine times. V gene TRBV6-1 combines with J gene TRBJ2-4, with a tentative D call TRBD2 (5 bases). Germline CDR1 is MNHNS and CDR2 is SASEGT. This CDR3 comprises 15 residues. Trimming took 0 bases from V and 2 from J, leaving 8 bases between them. CDR3 sequence reads: CASSEAEGTKNIQYF. DNA for the CDR3: TGTGCCAGCAGTGAAGCAGAGGGAACCAAAAACATTCAGTACTTC.

This clonotype was detected many times. This chain uses TRBV6-2 or TRBV6-3 with TRBJ1-5; D gene uncertain. Germline loops: CDR1 MNHEY, CDR2 SVGEGT. V lost 7 bases and J 1 base, leaving 8 bases between the germline ends. This CDR3 has 13 residues. CDR3 loop: CASTEISNQPQHF. DNA of the CDR3: TGTGCCAGCACGGAAATCAGCAATCAGCCCCAGCATTTT.